Presented here are 13 T cell receptor beta chains from one specimen sequenced in a study of immune characterization of retroperitoneal liposarcoma. Via MiXCR, TCRdb re-called the PCR reads, giving one row per CDR3 protein. The sample has 10,000 to 12,000 distinct CDR3 sequences, about 29% seen once. What was sequenced was tumor tissue. The origin of the receptors is a male donor with retroperitoneal liposarcoma.

This clonotype occurred once. The rearrangement uses TRBV10-2 and TRBJ2-5, with a possible D match to TRBD1 (8 bases). The closer fit of TRBJ2-1 to the DNA end suggests the J call may be wrong. Germline-derived CDR1 and CDR2 are WSHSY and SAAADI. The CDR3 has 14 amino acids. CDR3 region: CASSKYRGGNEQFF. In DNA form, the CDR3 reads TGCGCCAGCAGCAAATACAGGGGGGGCAACGAGCAGTTCTTC.

This clonotype showed up just a few times. The rearrangement joins TRBV10-3 to TRBJ2-3, with a tentative D call TRBD2 (5 bases). CDR1 and CDR2 (germline): ENHRY, SYGVKD. CDR3 length equals 13 residues. V was pared by 7 bases and J by 3 bases, with 11 bases between. CDR3 sequence reads: CAITGAETDTQYF. The CDR3 DNA reads as TGTGCCATCACCGGAGCGGAGACAGATACGCAGTATTTT.

By share of the sample, this clonotype is large. CDR3 sequence reads: CASTIAGGPGYTQYF. CDR3 sequence (DNA): TGTGCCAGCACCATAGCGGGAGGGCCGGGTTATACGCAGTATTTT. The rearrangement links TRBV12-3 or TRBV12-4 to TRBJ2-3; TRBD2 matches at 11 bases. With 7 bases clipped from V and 7 bases from J, the junction kept 10 bases outside the gene matches. This CDR3 spans 15 amino acids.

This clonotype ranks as medium-sized. The rearrangement uses TRBV7-2 and TRBJ2-1; 9 bases match TRBD2. Trimming removed 1 base from V and 9 bases from J; junction bases left unmatched: 16. The CDR3 has 18 amino acids. Germline values: CDR1 SGHTA, CDR2 FQGNSA. This chain's CDR3 is CASSLEPLIQLAGFEQFF. Here the CDR3 DNA reads TGTGCCAGCAGCTTAGAGCCTCTCATACAACTAGCGGGCTTTGAGCAGTTCTTC.

This clonotype turned up a few times. The V gene is TRBV27, the J gene TRBJ2-4, with a possible D match to TRBD2 (6 bases). V lost 2 bases, J lost 13 bases, and 15 bases lay in between. Germline CDR1 is MNHEY and CDR2 is SMNVEV (reference sequence). The CDR3 is made up of 13 amino acids. The CDR3 nucleotides are TGTGCCAGCAGTTTAAAACCGGGACTGGAGCAGTACTTC. The encoded protein is CASSLKPGLEQYF.

Within the sample, this clonotype is medium-sized (0.01 to 0.1%). This chain connects TRBV7-2 to TRBJ2-1, with TRBD2 matching 15 bases. Looked up from germline, CDR1 is SGHTA and CDR2 is FQGNSA. V trimming: 5 bases; J trimming: 10 bases; junction bases outside the gene matches: 9. This CDR3 has 16 amino acids. CDR3 DNA sequence: TGTGCCAGCAGCCCCGGGACTAGCGGGAGGATCCACGAGCAGTTCTTC. Translating it yields CASSPGTSGRIHEQFF.

This clonotype appeared many times. The chain carries TRBV6-1 and TRBJ1-5; 8 bases match TRBD1. CDR1 is MNHNS, CDR2 SASEGT, per germline. CDR3 length: 15 amino acids. The ends lost 2 bases at V and 4 bases at J; junction bases unmatched: 4. DNA for the CDR3: TGTGCCAGCAGTGAATGGGGGACAGGTAATCAGCCCCAGCATTTT. Protein: CASSEWGTGNQPQHF.

This clonotype was seen many times. The chain is built from TRBV6-1 and TRBJ1-5; D is perhaps TRBD1 (5 bases). V was pared by 4 bases and J by 5 bases, with 12 bases between. Per the germline V gene, CDR1 is MNHNS and CDR2 is SASEGT. The CDR3 consists of 14 residues. Here the CDR3 DNA reads TGTGCCAGCAGTGTCCGGGGGTTGGATCAGCCCCAGCATTTT. Translated, it gives CASSVRGLDQPQHF.

This clonotype was recorded many times. The J gene is TRBJ2-1, the V gene TRBV6-1; TRBD2 matches at 8 bases. The J call is uncertain, as TRBJ2-7 better fits the DNA end. Germline values: CDR1 MNHNS, CDR2 SASEGT. The CDR3 runs to 15 residues. In nucleotides, the CDR3 is TGTGCCAGCAGTCGCGGGGGGAGCTCCTACAATGAGCAGTACTTC. Residues: CASSRGGSSYNEQYF.

This clonotype was seen a handful of times. The chain combines TRBV12-3 or TRBV12-4 with TRBJ2-7; 10 nucleotides line up with TRBD1. The J call may be mistaken, given a closer DNA end match to TRBJ2-5. The CDR3 sequence is 13 residues long. For the CDR3, the DNA is TGTGCCAGCAGAGGGACAGGGGTAGAGACCCAGTACTTC. Protein: CASRGTGVETQYF.

Ten or more counts support this clonotype. The chain is built from TRBV6-1 and TRBJ1-1; unclear D gene. The CDR3 has 15 amino acids. Per germline, CDR1 MNHNS and CDR2 SASEGT. The ends were cut back, 8 bases at V and 3 bases at J, with 19 bases in the middle. CDR3 nucleotide sequence: TGTGCCAGCGCTACAAGGGAAGTTGCTTACACTGAAGCTTTCTTT. It specifies CASATREVAYTEAFF.

This clonotype was detected many times. The rearrangement links TRBV12-3 or TRBV12-4 to TRBJ2-7; either TRBD1 or TRBD2 may supply D (5 bases each). V lost 6 bases, J lost 3 bases, and 18 bases lay in between. The CDR3 is 15 amino acids. The CDR3 region is CASSPSGPFNYEQYF. The CDR3 DNA sequence: TGTGCCAGCAGCCCCTCGGGGCCATTTAACTACGAGCAGTACTTC.

The V gene is TRBV6-2 or TRBV6-3, the J gene TRBJ1-1, with D uncertain. The germline gives CDR1 MNHEY, CDR2 SVGEGT. The CDR3 length is 13 residues. The ends were cut back, 0 bases at V and 3 bases at J, with 5 bases in the middle. CDR3 coding DNA: TGTGCCAGCAGTTACTCGGTGGACACTGAAGCTTTCTTT. This gives the protein CASSYSVDTEAFF.